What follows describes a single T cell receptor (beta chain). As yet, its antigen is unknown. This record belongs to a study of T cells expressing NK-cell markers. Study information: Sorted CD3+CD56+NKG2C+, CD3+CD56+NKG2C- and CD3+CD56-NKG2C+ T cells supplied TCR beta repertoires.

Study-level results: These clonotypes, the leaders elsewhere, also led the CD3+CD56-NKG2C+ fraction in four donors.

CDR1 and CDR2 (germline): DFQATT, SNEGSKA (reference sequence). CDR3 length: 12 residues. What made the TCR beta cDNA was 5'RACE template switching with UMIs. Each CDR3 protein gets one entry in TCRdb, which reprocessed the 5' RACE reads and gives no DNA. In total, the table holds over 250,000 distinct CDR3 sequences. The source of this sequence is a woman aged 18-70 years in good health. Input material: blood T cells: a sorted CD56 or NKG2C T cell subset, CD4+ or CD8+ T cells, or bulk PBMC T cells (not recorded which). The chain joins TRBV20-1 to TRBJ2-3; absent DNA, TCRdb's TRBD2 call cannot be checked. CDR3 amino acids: CSASGGVDTQYF.